These 21 T cell receptor beta chains were all obtained from the same sample, sequenced in a study of blood T cell repertoires in COVID-19. Produced via immunoSEQ multiplex PCR; TCRdb's table is partial and in-frame only. This sample has about 210,000 clones, with just over 85% found just once. Sequencing was carried out using PBMCs or T cells enriched from blood (not recorded which). The receptors derive from a middle-aged woman with acute COVID-19.

This clone was detected only a few times. The J gene is TRBJ2-7, the V gene TRBV4-1, with 8 bases aligning to TRBD1. Per the germline V gene, CDR1 is MGHRA and CDR2 is YSYEKL. With 1 base clipped from V and 5 bases from J, the junction kept 10 bases outside the gene matches. This CDR3 is 16 amino acids long. The CDR3 reads CASSQVPDRAADEQYF. The CDR3 bases are TGCGCCAGCAGCCAAGTCCCGGACAGGGCAGCAGACGAGCAGTACTTC.

The chain couples TRBV19 to TRBJ2-5; D is unclear. V lost 3 bases and J 3 bases, leaving 8 bases between the germline ends. Germline V gives CDR1 LNHDA, CDR2 SQIVND (reference sequence). The length of the CDR3 is 13 residues. CDR3 DNA sequence: TGTGCCAGTAGTATGGGCAGCAAAGAGACCCAGTACTTC. Translated: CASSMGSKETQYF.

This clone was detected once. The chain joins TRBV6-5 to TRBJ1-1, with 7 positions matching TRBD1. Germline CDR1 MNHEY, CDR2 SVGAGI. This CDR3 contains 15 residues. Unmatched junction bases numbered 7, after V lost 6 bases and J lost 0 bases. The CDR3 DNA reads as TGTGCCAGCAGACCTAACAGGGGAATGAACACTGAAGCTTTCTTT. The encoded protein is CASRPNRGMNTEAFF.

This CDR3 is CASSLGGWAGQRSYEQYF. CDR3 nucleotide sequence: TGTGCCAGCAGCTTAGGGGGATGGGCGGGACAGCGCTCCTACGAGCAGTACTTC. The rearrangement uses TRBV7-9 and TRBJ2-7; D perhaps matches TRBD1 (7 bases). This CDR3 is built from 18 residues. V shed 1 base and J shed 0 bases, with 19 bases lying between them. Germline-derived CDR1 and CDR2 are SEHNR and FQNEAQ (reference sequence). Drawing the rest from reference TRBV7-9 and TRBJ2-7, the complete variable domain is DTGVSQNPRHKITKRGQNVTFRCDPISEHNRLYWYRQTLGQGPEFLTYFQNEAQLEKSRLLSDRFSAERPKGSFSTLEIQRTEQGDSAMYLCASSLGGWAGQRSYEQYFGPGTRLTVT.

This chain connects TRBV9 to TRBJ2-7, with 10 bases identical to TRBD2. The CDR3 sequence is 15 residues long. The germline gives CDR1 SGDLS, CDR2 YYNGEE. The junction had 6 bases not matched to a gene; V was cut back by 4 bases and J by 2 bases. The CDR3, as DNA: TGTGCCAGCAGCATGCGAGCGGGAGGGCCCTACGAGCAGTACTTC. Protein sequence: CASSMRAGGPYEQYF.

J is TRBJ2-1 and V is TRBV7-3, with D tentatively TRBD1 (6 bases). Trimming shortened V by 4 bases and J by 7 bases, and 20 bases separated the two germline ends. The germline gives CDR1 SGHTA, CDR2 FQGTGA. CDR3 size: 16 residues. CDR3: CASSSAPGHRGNEQFF. The CDR3 bases are TGTGCCAGCAGCTCCGCCCCGGGACACCGGGGTAATGAGCAGTTCTTC.

The chain carries TRBV7-9 and TRBJ1-1; D gene unclear. V was pared by 5 bases and J by 2 bases, with 15 bases between. CDR3 length equals 15 residues. Germline CDR1 is SEHNR and CDR2 is FQNEAQ (reference sequence). DNA for the CDR3: TGTGCCAGCAGCATCCCGGGAACCCCTAACACTGAAGCTTTCTTT. This translates into CASSIPGTPNTEAFF.

V gene TRBV7-9 combines with J gene TRBJ2-7; 7 bases map to TRBD2. V lost 1 base, J lost 2 bases, and 5 bases stayed unmatched. This CDR3 is built from 15 residues. Germline CDR1 SEHNR, CDR2 FQNEAQ (reference sequence). CDR3 sequence reads: CASSLDAGATYEQYF. In DNA form, the CDR3 reads TGTGCCAGCAGCTTAGATGCGGGAGCGACCTACGAGCAGTACTTC.

The chain has TRBV11-2 and TRBJ2-1, with 10 bases that match TRBD2. V shed 4 bases, J shed 0 bases, and the junction held 6 bases outside the gene matches. CDR1 is SGHAT, CDR2 FQNNGV, per germline. This CDR3 is 17 amino acids long. The CDR3 sequence: CASSSIVAGGSYNEQFF. The CDR3 DNA reads as TGTGCCAGCAGCTCCATAGTAGCGGGAGGCTCCTACAATGAGCAGTTCTTC.

The chain carries TRBV7-9 and TRBJ1-1; 8 bases match TRBD1. V lost 4 bases to trimming and J lost 8 bases; unmatched junction nucleotides: 3. Germline V CDR1 and CDR2: SEHNR, FQNEAQ (reference sequence). The CDR3 spans 12 residues. The CDR3 DNA is TGTGCCAGCAGCTCCAGGACAGGGGAAGCTTTCTTT. Amino acids: CASSSRTGEAFF.

The chain joins TRBV19 to TRBJ1-1; D remains unclear. From germline, CDR1 is LNHDA and CDR2 SQIVND (reference sequence). The CDR3 runs to 11 residues. V lost 7 bases, J lost 4 bases, and 7 bases lay in between. The chain's CDR3 is CASKVSTEAFF. The CDR3 DNA reads TGTGCCAGTAAAGTGAGCACTGAAGCTTTCTTT.

This sequence joins TRBV6-5 and TRBJ1-1; no definite D call. V was cut by 6 bases and J by 0 bases, with 8 bases left in between. CDR1 MNHEY and CDR2 SVGAGI come from the germline V gene. The CDR3 loop spans 13 amino acids. This chain's CDR3 is CASSSLLNTEAFF. DNA of the CDR3: TGTGCCAGCAGCAGTCTCCTGAACACTGAAGCTTTCTTT.

This clone was picked up a small number of times. The chain has TRBV19 and TRBJ2-7; 9 nucleotides agree with TRBD1. The CDR3 length is 15 residues. Losses at the gene ends were 6 bases for V and 2 bases for J; bases not matched to a gene: 8. Germline assignment: CDR1 LNHDA and CDR2 SQIVND (reference sequence). In nucleotides, the CDR3 is TGTGCCAGTAGGGGACAGGGTACGCGAACCTACGAGCAGTACTTC. Its translation is CASRGQGTRTYEQYF. The variable domain in full, with the rest retrieved from reference TRBV19 and TRBJ2-7, is DGGITQSPKYLFRKEGQNVTLSCEQNLNHDAMYWYRQDPGQGLRLIYYSQIVNDFQKGDIAEGYSVSREKKESFPLTVTSAQKNPTAFYLCASRGQGTRTYEQYFGPGTRLTVT.

This chain connects TRBV5-1 to TRBJ2-1; 10 nucleotides line up with TRBD2. This CDR3 has 18 amino acids. Unmatched junction bases numbered 14, after V lost 1 base and J lost 7 bases. Germline CDR1 reads SGHRS; CDR2 reads YFSETQ. CDR3 DNA: TGCGCCAGCAGCTTGATACCTAGCGGGAGTGCCCCTAGGAATGAGCAGTTCTTC. It codes for CASSLIPSGSAPRNEQFF. Combining the CDR3 with reference TRBV5-1 and TRBJ2-1 gives the whole variable domain KAGVTQTPRYLIKTRGQQVTLSCSPISGHRSVSWYQQTPGQGLQFLFEYFSETQRNKGNFPGRFSGRQFSNSRSEMNVSTLELGDSALYLCASSLIPSGSAPRNEQFFGPGTRLTVL.

This clone was observed once. The genes are TRBV9 and TRBJ2-1; 7 bases are shared with TRBD2. Germline V lookup: CDR1 SGDLS, CDR2 YYNGEE. The J segment lost 1 base and the V segment lost 0 bases, leaving 13 bases of the junction unmatched. The length of the CDR3 is 19 residues. CDR3 DNA sequence: TGTGCCAGCAGCGTAGGGCTGGGGCTAGCGGTTGGTTCCTACAATGAGCAGTTCTTC. Its translation is CASSVGLGLAVGSYNEQFF. Combining the CDR3 with reference TRBV9 and TRBJ2-1 gives the whole variable domain DSGVTQTPKHLITATGQRVTLRCSPRSGDLSVYWYQQSLDQGLQFLIQYYNGEERAKGNILERFSAQQFPDLHSELNLSSLELGDSALYFCASSVGLGLAVGSYNEQFFGPGTRLTVL.

The chain couples TRBV6-4 to TRBJ1-5; unclear D gene. This CDR3 spans 13 amino acids. Germline V gene lookup returns CDR1 MRHNA and CDR2 SNTAGT. V was shortened by 5 bases and J by 1 base, with 6 bases between the two germline ends. The chain's CDR3 is CASSRESNQPQHF. The CDR3 DNA reads TGTGCCAGCAGTCGCGAAAGCAATCAGCCCCAGCATTTT.

V usage is TRBV5-5 and J usage is TRBJ1-1; D possibly corresponds to TRBD1 (5 bases). The CDR3 runs to 14 residues. V gave up 3 bases and J gave up 3 bases, with 12 bases separating them. CDR1 is SGHKS, CDR2 YYEKEE, per germline (reference sequence). The chain's CDR3 is CASSWGGGDTEAFF. The CDR3 region has the DNA TGTGCCAGCAGCTGGGGTGGAGGGGACACTGAAGCTTTCTTT.

The chain recombines TRBV12-5 with TRBJ2-7, with 16 bases matching TRBD2. This CDR3 is built from 19 residues. The trim removed 1 base at V and 3 bases at J, leaving 9 bases unmatched. Germline loops: CDR1 LGHNT, CDR2 FRNRAP. CDR3 DNA: TGTGCTAGTGGTTTGGCGGGACTAGCGGGAGGGCCTACTGTCTACGAGCAGTACTTC. Protein: CASGLAGLAGGPTVYEQYF. Supplemented by reference TRBV12-5 and TRBJ2-7, the full variable domain reads DARVTQTPRHKVTEMGQEVTMRCQPILGHNTVFWYRQTMMQGLELLAYFRNRAPLDDSGMPKDRFSAEMPDATLATLKIQPSEPRDSAVYFCASGLAGLAGGPTVYEQYFGPGTRLTVT.

V usage is TRBV19 and J usage is TRBJ2-2; TRBD2 is a possible D gene (6 bases). Germline CDR1 is LNHDA and CDR2 is SQIVND (reference sequence). V lost 5 bases and J 4 bases, leaving 14 bases between the germline ends. This CDR3 contains 15 residues. CDR3 in amino acids: CASSLGGFSTGELFF. The CDR3 region has the DNA TGTGCCAGTAGTCTTGGGGGGTTCTCCACCGGGGAGCTGTTTTTT.

The chain carries TRBV6-6 and TRBJ2-6; D is perhaps TRBD2 (6 bases). Germline CDR1 and CDR2: MNHNY and SVGAGI (reference sequence). This CDR3 has 16 amino acids. V was shortened by 4 bases and J by 0 bases, with 10 bases between the two germline ends. CDR3 region: CASSWGDSSGANVLTF. The CDR3 DNA sequence: TGTGCCAGCAGTTGGGGGGACTCCTCTGGGGCCAACGTCCTGACTTTC.

The chain combines TRBV28 with TRBJ2-5; 7 positions agree with TRBD1. This CDR3 is built from 15 residues. Trimming took 5 bases from V and 4 from J; bases not matched to a gene: 10. Germline loops: CDR1 MDHEN, CDR2 SYDVKM. The CDR3 DNA reads TGTGCCAGCAGTCCCAGGGGGTCCCCTTCAGAGACCCAGTACTTC. Protein sequence: CASSPRGSPSETQYF. Full variable domain (outside the CDR3, taken from reference TRBV28 and TRBJ2-5): DVKVTQSSRYLVKRTGEKVFLECVQDMDHENMFWYRQDPGLGLRLIYFSYDVKMKEKGDIPEGYSVSREKKERFSLILESASTNQTSMYLCASSPRGSPSETQYFGPGTRLLVL.